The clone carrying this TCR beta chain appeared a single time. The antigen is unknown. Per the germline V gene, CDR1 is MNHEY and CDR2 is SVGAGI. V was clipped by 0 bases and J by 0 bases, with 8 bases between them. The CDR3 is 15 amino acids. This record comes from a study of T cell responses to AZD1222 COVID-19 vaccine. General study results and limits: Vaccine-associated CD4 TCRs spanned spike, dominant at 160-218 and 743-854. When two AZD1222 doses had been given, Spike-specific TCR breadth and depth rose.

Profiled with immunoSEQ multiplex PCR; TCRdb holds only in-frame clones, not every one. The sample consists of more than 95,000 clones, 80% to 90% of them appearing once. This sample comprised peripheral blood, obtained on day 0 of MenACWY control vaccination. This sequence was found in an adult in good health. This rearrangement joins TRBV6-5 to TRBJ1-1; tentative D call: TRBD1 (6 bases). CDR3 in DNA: TGTGCCAGCAGTTACTCAGGACAGTTGAACACTGAAGCTTTCTTT. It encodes CASSYSGQLNTEAFF.